Each of the 19 T cell receptor beta chains below was sequenced from the same sample in a study of T-cell reconstitution after alpha-beta-depleted transplantation in children. This sample's TCRbeta library carried unique molecular identifier barcodes. TCRdb re-called the PCR reads through MiXCR, storing one row per CDR3 protein. Here the sample spans about 980,000 distinct CDR3 sequences, around 30% being singletons. The sequencing used PBMCs, mostly from graft donor cells, collected 360 days after TCRalphabeta/CD19-depleted stem cell transplant. The receptor source for this set is a boy younger than two who had a stem cell transplant for SCID, so the T cells may come from the graft donor.

This clonotype has a handful of counts. The chain employs TRBV20-1 and TRBJ2-6; D gene ambiguous. This CDR3 is 14 amino acids long. V was clipped by 6 bases and J by 0 bases, with 9 bases between them. The germline CDR1 and CDR2 sequences are DFQATT and SNEGSKA (reference sequence). This chain's CDR3 is CSAVQLSGANVLTF. DNA of the CDR3: TGCAGTGCCGTACAACTCTCTGGGGCCAACGTCCTGACTTTC.

The chain uses TRBV25-1 and TRBJ1-1, with D perhaps matching TRBD1 (6 bases). CDR1 and CDR2 (germline): MGHDK, SYGVNS. CDR3 length equals 17 residues. Trimming stripped 1 base from V and 1 base from J, with 16 bases between. The CDR3 bases are TGTGCCAGCAGTGAATTCCCCAGGGGCGTCGGGAACACTGAAGCTTTCTTT. Amino acids: CASSEFPRGVGNTEAFF.

In its sample, this clonotype was seen a few times. The chain joins TRBV29-1 to TRBJ2-5; D perhaps matches TRBD2 (6 bases). CDR1 is SQVTM and CDR2 is ANQGSEA in the germline V gene. With 4 bases removed from V and 1 base from J, the gap between germline ends came to 10 bases. The CDR3 is made up of 13 amino acids. For the CDR3, the DNA is TGCAGCGTTGGGAGGGGCCGCCAAGAGACCCAGTACTTC. It is translated as CSVGRGRQETQYF.

This chain links TRBV7-2 with TRBJ2-1; D possibly corresponds to TRBD1 (6 bases). The length of the CDR3 is 16 residues. The germline V gene has CDR1 SGHTA and CDR2 FQGNSA. Between the trimmed V and J ends, which lost 3 bases and 10 bases, there was a span of 22 bases. CDR3 protein: CASSLFWAGEENEQFF. CDR3 in DNA: TGTGCCAGCAGCTTGTTCTGGGCAGGGGAAGAGAACGAGCAGTTCTTC.

This clonotype was seen a handful of times. This chain's CDR3 is CASSPGNLWRDTQYF. The CDR3 DNA reads TGTGCCAGCAGTCCGGGGAACTTGTGGCGGGATACGCAGTATTTT. This sequence joins TRBV6-1 and TRBJ2-3, with D maybe TRBD2 (5 bases). The CDR3 covers 15 residues. Germline lookup yields CDR1 MNHNS and CDR2 SASEGT. The germline V and J ends were trimmed by 5 bases and 6 bases, with 18 bases remaining between them.

J is TRBJ1-2 and V is TRBV6-5; D uncertain. This CDR3 is built from 12 residues. The V gene lost 7 bases and the J gene lost 11 bases, with 17 bases spanning the gap. From germline, CDR1 is MNHEY and CDR2 SVGAGI. CDR3: CASKITGMSYTF. The DNA for the CDR3 is TGTGCCAGCAAAATTACGGGGATGTCGTACACCTTC.

The CDR3 region is CSARPAWTGEGYTF. CDR3 nucleotide sequence: TGCAGTGCTAGACCTGCTTGGACAGGGGAGGGCTACACCTTC. The chain couples TRBV20-1 to TRBJ1-2, with 9 bases that match TRBD1. Losses at the gene ends were 2 bases for V and 8 bases for J; bases not matched to a gene: 9. The CDR3 has 14 amino acids. Per the germline V gene, CDR1 is DFQATT and CDR2 is SNEGSKA (reference sequence).

The chain employs TRBV20-1 and TRBJ1-2; a weak D match, TRBD1 (6 bases). The CDR3 loop spans 14 amino acids. V shed 1 base and J shed 2 bases, with 11 bases lying between them. Germline CDR1 DFQATT, CDR2 SNEGSKA (reference sequence). The CDR3 reads CSARVPRGNYGYTF. The CDR3, as DNA: TGCAGTGCTAGAGTTCCCAGGGGAAACTATGGCTACACCTTC.

The chain joins TRBV7-2 to TRBJ1-1; TRBD1 is a possible D gene (5 bases). Germline V gene data show CDR1 as SGHTA and CDR2 as FQGNSA. This CDR3 region has 15 residues. V was trimmed by 4 bases and J by 4 bases, leaving 16 bases between them. CDR3 sequence reads: CASSSTGPGSTEAFF. CDR3 bases: TGTGCCAGCAGCTCTACCGGCCCAGGGTCCACTGAAGCTTTCTTT.

In its sample, this clonotype was seen a few times. The genes are TRBV12-3 or TRBV12-4 and TRBJ2-3, with D perhaps TRBD1 or TRBD2 (6 bases each). This CDR3 contains 15 residues. Trimming removed 2 bases at V and 2 bases at J, with 11 bases between. CDR3 DNA: TGTGCCAGCAGTTTACGTGGGGGGCTCACAGATACGCAGTATTTT. Translation: CASSLRGGLTDTQYF.

This chain uses TRBV7-2 with TRBJ2-5, with 9 bases matching TRBD2. V shed 5 bases and J 2 bases; nucleotides not matched to a gene: 6. This CDR3 region has 15 residues. Germline V lookup: CDR1 SGHTA, CDR2 FQGNSA. The CDR3 bases are TGTGCCAGCAGCGCCACTAGCGGGTGGCAAGAGACCCAGTACTTC. It is translated as CASSATSGWQETQYF.

The DNA of the CDR3 is TGTGCCAGCACCGCCAGGGGTGTGGGGGCCAACGTCCTGACTTTC. It specifies CASTARGVGANVLTF. The chain joins TRBV12-3 or TRBV12-4 to TRBJ2-6; a possible D gene is TRBD1 (6 bases). The V gene lost 7 bases and the J gene lost 4 bases, with 14 bases spanning the gap. This CDR3 has 15 amino acids.

This clonotype was detected only a few times. The rearrangement joins TRBV10-3 to TRBJ2-7; D is uncertain. CDR1 ENHRY and CDR2 SYGVKD come from the germline V gene. The CDR3 is 14 amino acids. V was pared by 0 bases and J by 3 bases, with 9 bases between. The CDR3 here is CAISESEHRYEQYF. The DNA of the CDR3 is TGTGCCATCAGTGAGTCTGAGCACCGCTACGAGCAGTACTTC.

This clonotype was detected only a few times. V gene TRBV11-1 combines with J gene TRBJ2-3; 9 bases are shared with TRBD2. The CDR3 contains 19 residues. Germline V CDR1 and CDR2: SGHAT, FQDESV (reference sequence). The junction had 12 bases not matched to a gene; V was cut back by 2 bases and J by 0 bases. The CDR3: CASSLTLAGSLHSTDTQYF. For the CDR3, the DNA is TGTGCCAGCAGCTTAACCCTAGCGGGATCCCTCCATAGCACAGATACGCAGTATTTT.

The V gene is TRBV27, the J gene TRBJ2-7; D perhaps matches TRBD2 (7 bases). V shed 3 bases and J shed 2 bases, with 17 bases lying between them. The germline CDR1 and CDR2 sequences are MNHEY and SMNVEV (reference sequence). The CDR3 is made up of 16 amino acids. Here the CDR3 reads CASSFGPRGGAYEQYF. For the CDR3, the DNA is TGTGCCAGCAGTTTTGGACCCCGCGGGGGCGCCTACGAGCAGTACTTC.

The rearrangement links TRBV20-1 to TRBJ1-1; D is undetermined. CDR3 length: 15 amino acids. Germline CDR1 DFQATT, CDR2 SNEGSKA (reference sequence). V was shortened by 0 bases and J by 3 bases, with 14 bases between the two germline ends. The CDR3 protein is CSARDPGKVDTEAFF. The CDR3 coding sequence is TGCAGTGCTAGAGATCCGGGAAAGGTGGACACTGAAGCTTTCTTT.

CDR3 coding DNA: TGCAGCGTTGAGGTGGGTAGCAATCAGCCCCAGCATTTT. It encodes CSVEVGSNQPQHF. This rearrangement joins TRBV29-1 to TRBJ1-5; D ambiguous. V was clipped by 3 bases and J by 0 bases, with 6 bases between them. Germline CDR1 SQVTM, CDR2 ANQGSEA. CDR3 length: 13 residues. The complete variable domain, with remaining parts taken from reference TRBV29-1 and TRBJ1-5, reads SAVISQKPSRDICQRGTSLTIQCQVDSQVTMMFWYRQQPGQSLTLIATANQGSEATYESGFVIDKFPISRPNLTFSTLTVSNMSPEDSSIYLCSVEVGSNQPQHFGDGTRLSIL.

V gene TRBV10-3 combines with J gene TRBJ2-1; tentatively, D is TRBD1 (5 bases). CDR3 length: 13 amino acids. Deletions cut 4 bases from V and 6 bases from J, with 10 bases between. The germline V gene encodes CDR1 ENHRY and CDR2 SYGVKD. The CDR3 sequence is CAISAVTVNEQFF. The CDR3 coding sequence is TGTGCCATCAGTGCGGTGACAGTCAATGAGCAGTTCTTC.

This clonotype was seen a few times. The rearrangement links TRBV7-2 to TRBJ2-1, with 7 bases identical to TRBD1. The CDR3 covers 16 residues. V shed 5 bases and J 3 bases; nucleotides not matched to a gene: 10. Germline V gene data show CDR1 as SGHTA and CDR2 as FQGNSA. The CDR3 sequence is CASSHRQGTHYNEQFF. Here the CDR3 DNA reads TGTGCCAGCAGCCATCGACAGGGAACCCACTACAATGAGCAGTTCTTC.